The 29 T cell receptor beta chains listed next were all sequenced from one sample in a study of CD8 T cells in ankylosing spondylitis. MiXCR was run by TCRdb on the 5' RACE reads, yielding one entry per CDR3 protein. The sample includes about 540,000 distinct CDR3 sequences, about 13% of them seen just once. Study-level findings and limits: One TCR beta motif, made up of eight highly homologous variants, appeared characteristic of ankylosing spondylitis blood.

No antigen is known for these receptors. Sequenced input: blood, either unsorted or a sorted T cell fraction (not recorded which). All receptors come from a male donor with ankylosing spondylitis.

This clonotype was seen a handful of times. This chain joins TRBV20-1 and TRBJ1-1, with no clear D. The V gene lost 0 bases and the J gene lost 0 bases, with 8 bases spanning the gap. The CDR3 totals 14 residues. Germline V gene sequence: CDR1 DFQATT, CDR2 SNEGSKA (reference sequence). The CDR3 nucleotides are TGCAGTGCTAGAGATCGAGTCATGAACACTGAAGCTTTCTTT. It specifies CSARDRVMNTEAFF.

The chain recombines TRBV6-2 or TRBV6-3 with TRBJ2-3, with 12 positions matching TRBD2. V was clipped by 3 bases and J by 4 bases; unmatched bases: 5. Germline assignment: CDR1 MNHEY and CDR2 SVGEGT. The CDR3 contains 16 residues. CDR3 bases: TGTGCCAGCAGTTATGAGCTAGCGGGAGGGGCAGATACGCAGTATTTT. Encoded protein: CASSYELAGGADTQYF.

In this sample, this clonotype turned up a few times. V and J are TRBV28 and TRBJ2-7; the D gene is possibly TRBD1 (6 bases). The length of the CDR3 is 13 residues. CDR1 is MDHEN and CDR2 is SYDVKM in the germline V gene. The CDR3: CASRPAGVDEQYV. CDR3 sequence (DNA): TGTGCCAGCAGGCCTGCAGGGGTGGACGAGCAGTATGTC.

This clonotype was picked up one time. The V and J genes are TRBV27 and TRBJ1-1; D not certain. The V gene's germline CDR1 is MNHEY and CDR2 SMNVEV (reference sequence). The CDR3 consists of 13 residues. Between the trimmed V and J ends, which lost 4 bases and 1 base, there was a span of 7 bases. CDR3 DNA: TGTGCCAGCAGTTCCTTCCCGAACACTGAAGCTTTCTTT. The encoded protein is CASSSFPNTEAFF.

In its sample, this clonotype was seen many times. The genes are TRBV12-3 or TRBV12-4 and TRBJ1-2, with 7 bases lining up with TRBD1. With 5 bases clipped from V and 7 bases from J, the junction kept 4 bases outside the gene matches. CDR3 size: 12 residues. The CDR3 loop reads CASSLTGVGYTF. The CDR3 bases are TGTGCCAGCAGTCTTACAGGGGTTGGCTACACCTTC.

This clonotype has more than one count but fewer than ten. The gene calls are TRBV7-6 and TRBJ1-1; D call uncertain. Germline V lookup: CDR1 SGHVS, CDR2 FNYEAQ. V lost 2 bases, J lost 4 bases, and 11 bases lay in between. This CDR3 is 14 amino acids long. The CDR3 DNA reads TGTGCCAGCAGCTTAAACCCCATGTCCACTGAAGCTTTCTTT. Amino acids: CASSLNPMSTEAFF.

This clonotype was counted ten times or more. This rearrangement joins TRBV11-1 to TRBJ2-2, with TRBD2 identical over 10 bases. V lost 5 bases and J lost 4; bases outside the gene matches: 10. Germline CDR1 SGHAT, CDR2 FQDESV (reference sequence). The CDR3 consists of 17 residues. The CDR3 sequence: CASSPPQAGGGTGELFF. The CDR3 region has the DNA TGTGCCAGCAGCCCCCCTCAAGCGGGAGGGGGCACCGGGGAGCTGTTTTTT.

This clonotype was detected a few times. The chain couples TRBV20-1 to TRBJ2-2; the D gene is possibly TRBD2 (6 bases). Trimming took off 7 bases at V and 7 bases at J, with 13 bases between the two ends. Per the germline V gene, CDR1 is DFQATT and CDR2 is SNEGSKA (reference sequence). The CDR3 extends over 12 amino acids. CDR3 loop: CSVPTRIGELFF. In DNA form, the CDR3 reads TGCAGTGTACCGACTAGGATCGGGGAGCTGTTTTTT.

This clonotype was picked up a small number of times. The rearrangement links TRBV2 to TRBJ1-2; no definite D call. Trimming took 1 base from V and 8 from J, leaving 11 bases between them. This CDR3 is 13 amino acids long. Germline CDR1 is SNHLY and CDR2 is FYNNEI. The CDR3 loop reads CASSEDSPRGYTF. The CDR3 DNA reads as TGTGCCAGCAGTGAAGATTCCCCACGCGGCTACACCTTC.

This clonotype was observed a few times. The chain couples TRBV5-1 to TRBJ1-2; no firm D call. The germline V and J ends were trimmed by 0 bases and 6 bases, with 9 bases remaining between them. The CDR3 extends over 13 amino acids. Germline V lookup: CDR1 SGHRS, CDR2 YFSETQ. For the CDR3, the DNA is TGCGCCAGCAGCTTGGCGGATTCCCATGGCTACACCTTC. It encodes CASSLADSHGYTF.

This clonotype has a count of ten or more. J is TRBJ2-5 and V is TRBV7-2; D gene unclear. CDR1 SGHTA and CDR2 FQGNSA come from the germline V gene. This CDR3 region has 14 residues. V was cut by 1 base and J by 2 bases, with 8 bases left in between. CDR3 region: CASSLGYTQETQYF. DNA for the CDR3: TGTGCCAGCAGCTTAGGATATACACAAGAGACCCAGTACTTC.

This clonotype was seen repeatedly, ten times or more. The genes are TRBV29-1 and TRBJ1-2; unclear D gene. Deletions cut 1 base from V and 3 bases from J, with 9 bases between. This CDR3 is built from 13 residues. CDR1 is SQVTM and CDR2 is ANQGSEA in the germline V gene. The CDR3 reads CSVEGETHYGYTF. In DNA form, the CDR3 reads TGCAGCGTTGAAGGAGAAACCCACTATGGCTACACCTTC.

The chain combines TRBV6-1 with TRBJ2-1, with D uncertain. Trimming removed 5 bases at V and 0 bases at J, with 8 bases between. In germline, CDR1 is MNHNS, CDR2 SASEGT. The CDR3 contains 14 residues. This chain's CDR3 is CASSQRSSYNEQFF. In DNA form, the CDR3 reads TGTGCCAGCAGTCAGAGGAGCTCCTACAATGAGCAGTTCTTC.

This sequence joins TRBV3-1 and TRBJ2-2, with 9 bases matching TRBD1. The V and J ends lost 4 bases and 6 bases, in that order; junction bases with no gene match: 6. Germline V gives CDR1 LGHDT, CDR2 YNNKEL (reference sequence). CDR3 length: 15 residues. CDR3 sequence reads: CASSLRTGVAGELFF. The CDR3 DNA reads TGTGCCAGCAGCCTTCGGACAGGGGTCGCCGGGGAGCTGTTTTTT.

J is TRBJ2-5 and V is TRBV6-1, with D unresolved. V lost 0 bases and J lost 2, with 16 bases in between. Germline V CDR1 and CDR2: MNHNS, SASEGT. CDR3 length equals 17 residues. The CDR3 spells CASSEALNRQIQETQYF. CDR3 bases: TGTGCCAGCAGTGAAGCCCTAAATAGGCAAATTCAAGAGACCCAGTACTTC.

In its sample, this clonotype was seen a few times. This chain uses TRBV19 with TRBJ1-5; no definite D call. Trimming pared 3 bases from V and 2 bases from J, leaving 11 bases between. The CDR3 sequence is 15 residues long. Germline CDR1 LNHDA, CDR2 SQIVND (reference sequence). The CDR3 sequence is CASSIQIGGNQPQHF. CDR3 in DNA: TGTGCCAGTAGTATTCAGATTGGGGGCAATCAGCCCCAGCATTTT.

The chain joins TRBV12-3 or TRBV12-4 to TRBJ1-2; D may be TRBD1 (5 bases). V gave up 4 bases and J gave up 8 bases, with 17 bases separating them. The CDR3 totals 14 residues. The CDR3 nucleotides are TGTGCCAGCAGTTCATTCCCAGGGAACCCCGGCTACACCTTC. Residues: CASSSFPGNPGYTF.

This sequence joins TRBV12-5 and TRBJ2-1; D not certain. The V gene lost 6 bases and the J gene lost 8 bases, with 8 bases spanning the gap. The CDR3 sequence is 11 residues long. Germline CDR1 is LGHNT and CDR2 is FRNRAP. The CDR3 region has the DNA TGTGCTAGTGGGGCTTATGATGAGCAGTTCTTC. It is translated as CASGAYDEQFF.

This clonotype has at least ten counts. The chain combines TRBV12-3 or TRBV12-4 with TRBJ2-3; 9 positions match TRBD2. The CDR3 is 17 residues long. The V gene end was trimmed by 4 bases and the J gene end by 2 bases; junction bases not matched to a gene: 10. The CDR3 is CASSSPTSGNYTDTQYF. The CDR3, as DNA: TGTGCCAGCAGTTCACCGACTAGCGGCAACTACACAGATACGCAGTATTTT.

This chain connects TRBV10-3 to TRBJ1-2, with D perhaps TRBD1 (5 bases). V was cut by 9 bases and J by 4 bases, with 12 bases left in between. Germline CDR1 reads ENHRY; CDR2 reads SYGVKD. CDR3 length: 12 amino acids. Here the CDR3 DNA reads TGTGCCATTCGCAGGGAGGCCTATGGCTACACCTTC. Its protein product is CAIRREAYGYTF.

Only a few counts were recorded for this clonotype. The rearrangement uses TRBV5-1 and TRBJ1-1; TRBD1 aligns across 9 bases. CDR1 and CDR2 (germline): SGHRS, YFSETQ. The CDR3 length is 14 residues. V was pared by 4 bases and J by 4 bases, with 5 bases of the junction left unmatched. The CDR3 sequence: CASSQQGAVTEAFF. The CDR3 coding sequence is TGCGCCAGCAGCCAACAGGGGGCTGTCACTGAAGCTTTCTTT.

This clonotype was seen a handful of times. The CDR3 region is CATSDLGRGGTDTQYF. The CDR3 DNA reads as TGTGCCACCAGTGATCTAGGGAGGGGGGGGACAGATACGCAGTATTTT. This chain uses TRBV24-1 with TRBJ2-3, with D perhaps TRBD2 (7 bases). Between the trimmed V and J ends, which lost 3 bases and 3 bases, there was a span of 15 bases. The CDR3 length is 16 residues. From germline, CDR1 is KGHDR and CDR2 SFDVKD.

This clonotype was seen repeatedly, ten times or more. The chain joins TRBV5-1 to TRBJ2-2, with D perhaps matching TRBD1 (5 bases). Looked up from germline, CDR1 is SGHRS and CDR2 is YFSETQ. Trimming removed 4 bases from V and 4 bases from J, with 14 bases in between. CDR3 length: 15 amino acids. The CDR3 here is CASSAGWRSTGELFF. CDR3 coding DNA: TGCGCCAGCAGCGCAGGGTGGCGTAGCACCGGGGAGCTGTTTTTT.

The table lists this clonotype with a few counts. This chain links TRBV12-3 or TRBV12-4 with TRBJ2-1; no clear D gene. The CDR3 has 12 residues. V lost 5 bases, J lost 4 bases, and 6 bases lay in between. CDR3 region: CASSPQYNEQFF. In DNA form, the CDR3 reads TGTGCCAGCAGTCCGCAGTACAATGAGCAGTTCTTC.

This clonotype was seen a single time. Compared with germline, one end of the junction differs, possibly owing to a read error. The V call is TRBV6-4, the J call TRBJ2-2; TRBD2 agrees at 16 bases. This CDR3 is 19 amino acids long. Germline CDR1 MRHNA, CDR2 SNTAGT. The CDR3: CTSSPGTSGRVENTGELFF. The CDR3 DNA follows: TGTACCAGCAGTCCCGGGACTAGCGGGAGGGTCGAGAACACCGGGGAGCTGTTTTTT.

This clonotype was detected ten times or more. The V and J genes are TRBV11-2 and TRBJ2-5; maybe TRBD2 (5 bases). Looked up from germline, CDR1 is SGHAT and CDR2 is FQNNGV. The CDR3 consists of 16 residues. Between the trimmed V and J ends, which lost 2 bases and 5 bases, there was a span of 18 bases. DNA of the CDR3: TGTGCCAGCAGCTTAAGAGGGTCCTCAGTACTGGAGACCCAGTACTTC. Residues: CASSLRGSSVLETQYF.

A few counts support this clonotype. The chain has TRBV5-1 and TRBJ2-2, with D perhaps TRBD2 (6 bases). Germline values: CDR1 SGHRS, CDR2 YFSETQ. V was clipped by 4 bases and J by 3 bases, with 16 bases between them. CDR3 length: 16 amino acids. In nucleotides, the CDR3 is TGCGCCAGCAGCATGGAAGGTAGCGGATACACCGGGGAGCTGTTTTTT. Translating it yields CASSMEGSGYTGELFF.

This clonotype turned up a few times. The V call is TRBV20-1, the J call TRBJ1-2; TRBD1 aligns across 11 bases. There are 15 residues in the CDR3. V trimming: 1 base; J trimming: 8 bases; junction bases outside the gene matches: 9. The germline V gene has CDR1 DFQATT and CDR2 SNEGSKA (reference sequence). The CDR3 loop is CSARAGTGGTGGYTF. CDR3 sequence (DNA): TGCAGTGCTAGAGCCGGGACAGGGGGAACGGGGGGCTACACCTTC.

The chain combines TRBV10-2 with TRBJ2-7, with 9 bases fitting TRBD2. CDR1 is WSHSY and CDR2 is SAAADI in the germline V gene. With V trimmed by 5 bases and J by 3 bases, 8 bases remained unmatched. The CDR3 consists of 15 residues. The CDR3 loop reads CASSPLAGVGYEQYV. As DNA, the CDR3 is TGCGCCAGCAGTCCATTAGCGGGAGTGGGCTACGAGCAGTACGTC.